This entry lists 27 T cell receptor beta chains sequenced from one sample in a study of CD8 T cells in Susac syndrome (dated by TCRdb to between 2018 and 2020). Libraries were prepared through the immunoSEQ multiplex PCR assay. RNA was extracted with the RNeasy kit and 0.5 to 1 ug was reverse transcribed using random hexamers. TCRdb took the public reads, trimmed them with fastp at Q25, ran MiXCR for clone calling and kept in-frame beta chains. Rows are unified per CDR3 protein, each entry keeping the most common DNA and genes. The sample table contains about 120,000 distinct CDR3 sequences; only one count was recorded for 96% of them. The top ten constitute less than 0.15% of the sample. Specimen: CD4+ T cells from PBMCs. These receptors all stem from a human donor with Susac syndrome.

The chain combines TRBV5-1 with TRBJ2-6, with D hard to call. V lost 2 bases and J 0 bases, leaving 6 bases between the germline ends. The CDR3 length is 15 residues. Germline-derived CDR1 and CDR2 are SGHRS and YFSETQ. CDR3 sequence (DNA): TGCGCCAGCAGCTTCACGAACTCTGGGGCCAACGTCCTGACTTTC. Translated, it gives CASSFTNSGANVLTF.

For the CDR3, the DNA is TGTGCCAGCAGCCAAGAACCAGGAGGAGGGGAGACCCAGTACTTC. Protein: CASSQEPGGGETQYF. V is TRBV4-2 and J is TRBJ2-5; D may be TRBD2 (6 bases). The CDR3 has 15 residues. The germline V gene encodes CDR1 LGHNA and CDR2 YNFKEQ. Trimming pared 0 bases from V and 5 bases from J, leaving 13 bases between.

This clonotype turned up a few times. The chain carries TRBV19 and TRBJ2-1; 10 positions agree with TRBD2. The CDR3 is 14 residues long. Germline V gene data show CDR1 as LNHDA and CDR2 as SQIVND (reference sequence). With V trimmed by 4 bases and J by 3 bases, 0 bases remained unmatched. DNA for the CDR3: TGTGCCAGTAGTAGGACTAGCGGCTACAATGAGCAGTTCTTC. Its translation is CASSRTSGYNEQFF.

The chain combines TRBV27 with TRBJ2-7, with D possibly being TRBD1 or TRBD2 (5 bases each). V gave up 11 bases and J gave up 1 base, with 15 bases separating them. This CDR3 is built from 13 residues. Germline V CDR1 and CDR2: MNHEY, SMNVEV (reference sequence). The CDR3, as DNA: TGTGCCTCGCGAGGGGCAGGATCCTACGAGCAGTACTTC. This sequence encodes CASRGAGSYEQYF.

V and J are TRBV20-1 and TRBJ1-1; tentative D call: TRBD1 (6 bases). The CDR3 loop spans 13 amino acids. Germline lookup yields CDR1 DFQATT and CDR2 SNEGSKA (reference sequence). V lost 1 base and J lost 1, with 7 bases in between. CDR3 protein: CSARVGQNTEAFF. The CDR3 nucleotides are TGCAGTGCTAGAGTGGGACAGAACACTGAAGCTTTCTTT.

This chain joins TRBV20-1 and TRBJ2-1; 7 bases line up with TRBD1. Germline V CDR1 and CDR2: DFQATT, SNEGSKA (reference sequence). CDR3 length: 12 amino acids. The CDR3 region has the DNA TGCCTAGGATCATCAGGGGACAGCGAGCAGTTCTTC. It specifies CLGSSGDSEQFF.

In its sample, this clonotype was seen once. The chain combines TRBV9 with TRBJ2-2; maybe TRBD2 (6 bases). This CDR3 contains 13 residues. Trimming removed 6 bases at V and 6 bases at J, with 12 bases between. CDR1 and CDR2 (germline): SGDLS, YYNGEE. For the CDR3, the DNA is TGTGCCAGCAACGAGGGGAGGTCCGGGGAGCTGTTTTTT. Translated, it gives CASNEGRSGELFF.

V and J are TRBV4-1 and TRBJ2-1; possible D gene TRBD2, 6 bases. Germline V lookup: CDR1 MGHRA, CDR2 YSYEKL. V was cut by 0 bases and J by 9 bases, with 9 bases left in between. The CDR3 length is 13 residues. CDR3 bases: TGCGCCAGCAGCCAAGATTCGGGGGTTGAGCAGTTCTTC. Translation: CASSQDSGVEQFF.

The CDR3 DNA reads as TGTGCCAGCAGCTTAATGACTAGTGGTGAGCAGTTCTTC. This gives the protein CASSLMTSGEQFF. This chain uses TRBV7-2 with TRBJ2-1; D perhaps matches TRBD2 (6 bases). CDR3 length equals 13 residues. V shed 2 bases and J shed 9 bases, with 11 bases lying between them. The germline V gene has CDR1 SGHTA and CDR2 FQGNSA.

This chain links TRBV20-1 with TRBJ2-1; TRBD2 is a possible D gene (5 bases). Germline lookup yields CDR1 DFQATT and CDR2 SNEGSKA (reference sequence). This CDR3 has 16 amino acids. Trimming left V 0 bases short and J 0 bases short, with 12 bases between. The CDR3 region is CSARDSRASSYNEQFF. The CDR3 bases are TGCAGTGCTAGAGATTCGCGGGCGAGCTCCTACAATGAGCAGTTCTTC.

This sequence joins TRBV9 and TRBJ1-4, with D unclear. V lost 3 bases to trimming and J lost 5 bases, with 8 bases between them. Germline loops: CDR1 SGDLS, CDR2 YYNGEE. The CDR3 has 13 amino acids. CDR3 DNA sequence: TGTGCCAGCAGCGAACATGGGAATGAAAAACTGTTTTTT. Its translation: CASSEHGNEKLFF. The whole variable domain, filled in from reference TRBV9 and TRBJ1-4, reads DSGVTQTPKHLITATGQRVTLRCSPRSGDLSVYWYQQSLDQGLQFLIQYYNGEERAKGNILERFSAQQFPDLHSELNLSSLELGDSALYFCASSEHGNEKLFFGSGTQLSVL.

The genes are TRBV30 and TRBJ1-3; D not certain. V was cut by 3 bases and J by 6 bases, with 3 bases left in between. This CDR3 is built from 10 residues. Germline V gene sequence: CDR1 GTSNPN, CDR2 SVGIG (reference sequence). The CDR3, as DNA: TGTGCCTGGAGGGAAAACACCATATATTTT. Encoded protein: CAWRENTIYF.

The V gene is TRBV5-1, the J gene TRBJ2-5; weak D call: TRBD1 (5 bases). The ends were cut back, 3 bases at V and 7 bases at J, with 7 bases in the middle. The CDR3 runs to 11 residues. Germline CDR1 and CDR2: SGHRS and YFSETQ. The CDR3, as DNA: TGCGCCAGCAGCTCAACAGGGACCCAGTACTTC. Its translation: CASSSTGTQYF.

V usage is TRBV29-1 and J usage is TRBJ2-1, with 10 bases that match TRBD1. Germline V gene lookup returns CDR1 SQVTM and CDR2 ANQGSEA. The J segment lost 8 bases and the V segment lost 3 bases, leaving 10 bases of the junction unmatched. CDR3 size: 15 residues. In DNA form, the CDR3 reads TGCAGCGTTGAGAATTTAGGGACAGGGGTCGATGAGCAGTTCTTC. It yields the protein CSVENLGTGVDEQFF.

V and J are TRBV12-3 or TRBV12-4 and TRBJ2-7; D is perhaps TRBD1 (6 bases). The CDR3 covers 12 residues. Trimming stripped 5 bases from V and 6 bases from J, with 11 bases between. Written as DNA, the CDR3 is TGTGCCAGCAGTCTTACAGGGATCGAGCAGTACTTC. The encoded protein is CASSLTGIEQYF.

This clonotype has just one count. This chain joins TRBV20-1 and TRBJ2-5, with 7 nucleotides matching TRBD2. Germline lookup yields CDR1 DFQATT and CDR2 SNEGSKA (reference sequence). The V segment lost 2 bases and the J segment 5 bases; nucleotides outside the gene matches: 8. The CDR3 length is 14 residues. This chain's CDR3 is CSARSVTSPETQYF. CDR3 sequence (DNA): TGCAGTGCTAGATCGGTGACTAGCCCGGAGACCCAGTACTTC.

The chain has TRBV20-1 and TRBJ2-3; D not certain. In germline, CDR1 is DFQATT, CDR2 SNEGSKA (reference sequence). The CDR3 totals 13 residues. The V gene lost 3 bases and the J gene lost 0 bases, with 7 bases spanning the gap. The CDR3 is CSASVPSTDTQYF. As DNA, the CDR3 is TGCAGTGCTAGCGTACCAAGCACAGATACGCAGTATTTT.

This sequence joins TRBV24-1 and TRBJ1-2; no definite D call. Germline lookup yields CDR1 KGHDR and CDR2 SFDVKD. Trimming pared 1 base from V and 8 bases from J, leaving 7 bases between. This CDR3 has 12 residues. CDR3 sequence reads: CATSDFKGGYTF. As DNA, the CDR3 is TGTGCCACCAGTGATTTTAAAGGAGGCTACACCTTC.

V gene TRBV6-6 combines with J gene TRBJ1-2; 7 positions agree with TRBD1. Losses at the gene ends were 9 bases for V and 3 bases for J; bases not matched to a gene: 4. CDR1 MNHNY and CDR2 SVGAGI come from the germline V gene (reference sequence). This CDR3 spans 12 amino acids. The CDR3 DNA follows: TGTGCCAGTAAAGACAGGGACTATGGCTACACCTTC. Its protein product is CASKDRDYGYTF.

The rearrangement links TRBV5-1 to TRBJ2-7, with 8 positions matching TRBD1. Germline values: CDR1 SGHRS, CDR2 YFSETQ. The trim removed 4 bases at V and 4 bases at J, leaving 7 bases unmatched. This CDR3 region has 14 residues. The CDR3 DNA reads as TGCGCCAGCAGCCGACAGGGGTCGAGGTACGAGCAGTACTTC. This sequence encodes CASSRQGSRYEQYF.

V gene TRBV3-1 combines with J gene TRBJ1-2; 7 nucleotides agree with TRBD1. The CDR3 sequence is 13 residues long. Germline CDR1 reads LGHDT; CDR2 reads YNNKEL (reference sequence). Unmatched junction bases numbered 3, after V lost 4 bases and J lost 4 bases. The CDR3: CASSRQGTYGYTF. For the CDR3, the DNA is TGTGCCAGCAGCCGACAGGGAACCTATGGCTACACCTTC. Full variable domain (rest looked up from reference TRBV3-1 and TRBJ1-2): DTAVSQTPKYLVTQMGNDKSIKCEQNLGHDTMYWYKQDSKKFLKIMFSYNNKELIINETVPNRFSPKSPDKAHLNLHINSLELGDSAVYFCASSRQGTYGYTFGSGTRLTVV.

The CDR3 sequence: CASSQASGRDSGELFF. The CDR3 DNA sequence: TGTGCCAGCAGCCAGGCTAGCGGGAGGGATAGCGGGGAGCTGTTTTTT. V and J are TRBV7-2 and TRBJ2-2, with TRBD2 matching 12 bases. The CDR3 is made up of 16 amino acids. J was trimmed by 7 bases and V by 5 bases; bases with no gene match: 8. Germline assignment: CDR1 SGHTA and CDR2 FQGNSA. The full variable domain, completed using reference TRBV7-2 and TRBJ2-2, is GAGVSQSPSNKVTEKGKDVELRCDPISGHTALYWYRQSLGQGLEFLIYFQGNSAPDKSGLPSDRFSAERTGGSVSTLTIQRTQQEDSAVYLCASSQASGRDSGELFFGEGSRLTVL.

This rearrangement joins TRBV29-1 to TRBJ2-1; 7 bases line up with TRBD2. This CDR3 has 14 residues. Germline lookup yields CDR1 SQVTM and CDR2 ANQGSEA. With 2 bases clipped from V and 8 bases from J, the junction kept 9 bases outside the gene matches. The CDR3 coding sequence is TGCAGCGTTGAACCCGCGGGAGTCATAGATGAGCAGTTCTTC. Amino acid sequence: CSVEPAGVIDEQFF.

The rearrangement joins TRBV12-3 or TRBV12-4 to TRBJ2-7, with a possible D match to TRBD1 (5 bases). V was clipped by 3 bases and J by 8 bases, with 8 bases between them. The CDR3 loop spans 11 amino acids. CDR3 bases: TGTGCCAGCAGTTTCAGGGCGCAGCAGTACTTC. Amino acids: CASSFRAQQYF.

The genes are TRBV12-3 or TRBV12-4 and TRBJ2-2, with 7 bases aligning to TRBD2. V shed 5 bases and J 6 bases; nucleotides not matched to a gene: 12. The CDR3 has 16 amino acids. CDR3 region: CASSPPSGAGAGELFF. CDR3 in DNA: TGTGCCAGCAGTCCCCCCTCCGGGGCGGGAGCCGGGGAGCTGTTTTTT.

The genes are TRBV3-1 and TRBJ1-3; 8 nucleotides align to TRBD1. Germline trimming cut 5 bases from V and 1 base from J; bases unmatched to any gene: 4. The germline V gene encodes CDR1 LGHDT and CDR2 YNNKEL (reference sequence). CDR3 length: 15 residues. CDR3 nucleotides: TGTGCCAGCAGCTCAGGGGGCCGATCTGGAAACACCATATATTTT. Amino acid sequence: CASSSGGRSGNTIYF.

The sample holds one count of this clonotype. This chain links TRBV6-5 with TRBJ2-1; a weak D match, TRBD2 (7 bases). The CDR3 runs 13 residues. The germline V and J ends were trimmed by 7 bases and 10 bases, with 17 bases remaining between them. CDR1 and CDR2 from the germline V gene are MNHEY and SVGAGI. In DNA, the CDR3 is TGTGCCAGCACTCCGAAAGGGGGGGTCGAGCAGTTCTTC. This encodes CASTPKGGVEQFF.